This T cell receptor beta chain stems from a study of OX40 agonist ivuxolimab in advanced cancers. Method: immunoSEQ multiplex PCR; TCRdb's copy keeps in-frame clones and lacks some. The sample contains some 14,000 clones, about 88% of which appear only once. This clone came up many times. What it recognizes is unknown. Study-wide results and caveats: On average, CD8+ T cells showed a greater number of expanded clones than CD4+.

Germline CDR1 is SGHRS and CDR2 is YFSETQ. The germline V and J ends were trimmed by 0 bases and 2 bases, with 14 bases remaining between them. The CDR3 consists of 16 residues. The specimen comprised CD4+ or CD8+ T cells sorted from blood, sampled in a trial of the OX40 agonist ivuxolimab. The chain links TRBV5-1 to TRBJ1-2; D remains unclear. The sequence came from an adult with an advanced solid tumor such as melanoma, head and neck, liver or kidney cancer. The CDR3 DNA reads as TGCGCCAGCAGCTTGGCGACCCCCAAGCGAAACTATGGCTACACCTTC. Its translation is CASSLATPKRNYGYTF. Complete variable domain (other parts from reference TRBV5-1 and TRBJ1-2): KAGVTQTPRYLIKTRGQQVTLSCSPISGHRSVSWYQQTPGQGLQFLFEYFSETQRNKGNFPGRFSGRQFSNSRSEMNVSTLELGDSALYLCASSLATPKRNYGYTFGSGTRLTVV.